Described below is a single TCR beta chain sequence and its context. What it binds is not known. This sample stems from a study of cytotoxic CD8 clonotypes in ibrutinib-treated CLL. Profiling relied on immunoSEQ multiplex PCR, and the TCRdb table lists in-frame clones only, not all of them. Of approximately 340,000 clones in the sample, 67% were seen once. Whole-study results and caveats: Relative to age-matched healthy donors, clonality at baseline was higher, and it tracked circulating CD8+ T-cell counts. At progression, clonality fell back toward baseline after rising at ibrutinib response.

Trimming removed 3 bases from V and 8 bases from J; junction bases left unmatched: 6. Germline V gives CDR1 MDHEN, CDR2 SYDVKM. CDR3 size: 13 residues. The rearrangement uses TRBV28 and TRBJ1-2; 7 nucleotides line up with TRBD1. The sample consisted of PBMCs, taken after 36 months of ibrutinib treatment. The TCR sequence derives from a human donor with chronic lymphocytic leukemia. CDR3 nucleotide sequence: TGTGCCAGCAGTTTGGTACAGGGGATGGGCTACACCTTC. It yields the protein CASSLVQGMGYTF.